This T cell receptor beta chain was identified during a study of T cells in localized non-small cell lung cancer. Study-wide findings and caveats: Longer overall survival was linked to higher blood T cell density. Clonality peaked in uninvolved adjacent lung rather than tumor.

Germline lookup yields CDR1 GTSNPN and CDR2 SVGIG (reference sequence). The V end lost 0 bases, the J end lost 13 bases, and 10 bases lay between the germline ends. CDR3 length: 12 residues. About this clone: The target antigen is unknown.

Profiling relied on immunoSEQ multiplex PCR, and the TCRdb table lists in-frame clones only, not all of them. The table includes roughly 20,000 clones, roughly 84% detected once. This clonotype was sampled from a man aged 35-75 years with stage I lung adenocarcinoma. The sequences come from peripheral blood, collected before any cancer treatment. This chain uses TRBV30 with TRBJ1-6; D remains ambiguous. The CDR3 loop reads CAWSVKGRPLHF. CDR3 sequence (DNA): TGTGCCTGGAGTGTCAAAGGCCGGCCCCTCCACTTT.